These T cell receptor beta chains were read from a single sample in a study of lymphopenia after photon versus proton radiotherapy. Sequencing used immunoSEQ multiplex PCR; TCRdb keeps in-frame clones, though not all of them. This sample has tens of thousands of clones, with 87% found just once. Here the sequenced sample was peripheral blood, taken from a patient treated with proton-based radiotherapy. Source of these receptors: an elderly man with esophageal cancer. Each CDR3 is given without its conserved first and last residue. Not all rows give a size; the values are once, few, many and, for expanded clones, a class.

CDR3: ASSPRKGLAGVEQF
size: .
V: TRBV11-1
J: TRBJ2-1

CDR3: ASSQFFRFQGTYEQY
size: .
V: TRBV7-9
J: TRBJ2-7

CDR3: ASSLQGATEAF
size: once
V: TRBV7-9
J: TRBJ1-1

CDR3: ASSLDRVSEAF
size: .
V: TRBV7-7
J: TRBJ1-1

CDR3: AIKGGERGITGTGELF
size: few
V: TRBV10-3
J: TRBJ2-2

CDR3: ASSLGMSNQPQH
size: .
V: TRBV9
J: TRBJ1-5

CDR3: ASSPGTGGFGSPLH
size: .
V: TRBV5-4
J: TRBJ1-6

CDR3: ASSLRLYGYT
size: .
V: TRBV5-6
J: TRBJ1-2

CDR3: ASTDSINQPQH
size: medium-sized
V: TRBV6-1
J: TRBJ1-5

CDR3: ASSSAGQGFQETQY
size: .
V: TRBV7-9
J: TRBJ2-5

CDR3: ASSINADTQY
size: .
V: TRBV19
J: TRBJ2-3

CDR3: ASSFDGAYEQY
size: .
V: TRBV7-9
J: TRBJ2-7

CDR3: AWQSSGSEKLF
size: .
V: TRBV30
J: TRBJ1-4

CDR3: ASSWGPSGTDTQY
size: .
V: TRBV5-1
J: TRBJ2-3

CDR3: ASSRQGMNTEAF
size: .
V: TRBV5-5
J: TRBJ1-1

CDR3: ASSLRRGLGDTEAF
size: .
V: TRBV7-9
J: TRBJ1-1

CDR3: ASSLTIGGNEQF
size: .
V: TRBV7-3
J: TRBJ2-1

CDR3: ASGSGGHSYNEQF
size: .
V: TRBV5-1
J: TRBJ2-1

CDR3: ASGIRLAGAVAKNIQY
size: .
V: TRBV12-5
J: TRBJ2-4

CDR3: ASSLDLGRYEQY
size: .
V: TRBV11-2
J: .

CDR3: AWSRDRGDGYT
size: .
V: TRBV30
J: TRBJ1-2

CDR3: ASSLGGRNTEAF
size: few
V: TRBV7-9
J: TRBJ1-1

CDR3: AWSVTWAGANTGELF
size: .
V: TRBV30
J: TRBJ2-2

CDR3: ASKLASGPYNEQF
size: .
V: TRBV2
J: TRBJ2-1

CDR3: ATSHFEGAGEKLF
size: .
V: TRBV15
J: TRBJ1-4

CDR3: ATSRDWPTRTANSYEQY
size: .
V: TRBV15
J: TRBJ2-7

CDR3: ASSQAIPTGNEQF
size: .
V: TRBV5-1
J: TRBJ2-1

CDR3: ASSRRDRGPQETQY
size: .
V: TRBV7-2
J: TRBJ2-5

CDR3: ASSEWQGANEQF
size: .
V: TRBV6-1
J: TRBJ2-1

CDR3: ASSPSPGQGTYEQY
size: .
V: TRBV7-8
J: TRBJ2-7

CDR3: ASSQYGTGFARGTGELF
size: .
V: TRBV4-1
J: TRBJ2-2

CDR3: ASSEAGASWGYT
size: .
V: TRBV6-1
J: TRBJ1-2